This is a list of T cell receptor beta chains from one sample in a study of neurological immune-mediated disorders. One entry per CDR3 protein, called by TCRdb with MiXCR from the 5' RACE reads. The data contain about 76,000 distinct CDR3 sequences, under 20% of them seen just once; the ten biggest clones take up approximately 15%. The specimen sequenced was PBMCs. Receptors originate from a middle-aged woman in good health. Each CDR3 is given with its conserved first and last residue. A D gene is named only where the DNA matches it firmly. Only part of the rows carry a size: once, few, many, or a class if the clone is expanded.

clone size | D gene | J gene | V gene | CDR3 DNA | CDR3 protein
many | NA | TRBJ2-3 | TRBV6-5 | TGTGCCAGCAGTTACGGGACTGAAACTAGCACAGATACGCAGTATTTT | CASSYGTETSTDTQYF
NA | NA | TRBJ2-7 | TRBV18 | TGTGCCAGCTCACCACTTCAGAGGGATGAGCAGTACTTC | CASSPLQRDEQYF
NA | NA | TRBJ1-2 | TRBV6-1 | TGTGCCAGCAGTGAAAGGAACTATGGCTACACCTTC | CASSERNYGYTF
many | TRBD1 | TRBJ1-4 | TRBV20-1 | TGCAGTGGCCAGAAAACCGGGACAGTTAATGAAAAACTGTTTTTT | CSGQKTGTVNEKLFF
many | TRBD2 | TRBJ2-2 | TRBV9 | TGTGCCAGCAGCGTTCCTTCCGGGACTAGCGGCCGCCCGAACACCGGGGAGCTGTTTTTT | CASSVPSGTSGRPNTGELFF
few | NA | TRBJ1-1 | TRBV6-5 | TGTGCCAGCAGACCTCGACGGCGGGGGGTTGAAGCTTTCTTT | CASRPRRRGVEAFF
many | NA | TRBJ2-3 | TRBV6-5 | TGTGCCAGCAGGTCCTTAGCCCATACGCAGTATTTT | CASRSLAHTQYF
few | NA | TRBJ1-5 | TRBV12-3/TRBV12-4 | TGTGCCAGCAGCCGGCGGGACGATAGCAATCAGCCCCAGCATTTT | CASSRRDDSNQPQHF
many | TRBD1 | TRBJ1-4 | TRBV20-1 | TGCAGTGCTAACCCCATCGGCGGGACAGGGGGTGAAAAACTGTTTTTT | CSANPIGGTGGEKLFF
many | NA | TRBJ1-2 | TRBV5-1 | TGCGCCAGCAGCTTGACCGTACTCTATGGCTACACCTTC | CASSLTVLYGYTF
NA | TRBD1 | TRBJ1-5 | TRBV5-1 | TGCGCCAGCAGATACGTTACAGGGGCCGATCAGCCCCAGCATTTT | CASRYVTGADQPQHF
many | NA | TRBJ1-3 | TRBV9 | TGTGCCAGCAGCGTAGTTGGGGGCCTCTCTGGAAACACCATATATTTT | CASSVVGGLSGNTIYF
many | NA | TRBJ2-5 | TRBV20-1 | TGCAGTGCCTTTAGTACCTCACAAGAGACCCAGTACTTC | CSAFSTSQETQYF
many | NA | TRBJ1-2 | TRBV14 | TGTGCCAGCAGCCAAGATTCCGGCCGGTCGTATAACTATGGCTACACCTTC | CASSQDSGRSYNYGYTF
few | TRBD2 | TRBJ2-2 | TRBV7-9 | TGTGCCAGCAGCGCCAGCGGGAGCTGGACCGGGGAGCTGTTTTTT | CASSASGSWTGELFF
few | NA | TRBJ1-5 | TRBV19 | TGTGCCAGTAGCTCCCGACAGGTTAGCAATCAGCCCCAGCATTTT | CASSSRQVSNQPQHF
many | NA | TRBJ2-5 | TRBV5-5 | TGTGCCAGCAGCTTGTTGGGAGAGGAGACCCAGTACTTC | CASSLLGEETQYF
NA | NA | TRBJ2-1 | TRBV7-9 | NA | CASSFYICSAEGVNEQFF
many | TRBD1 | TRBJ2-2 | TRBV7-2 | TGTGCCAGCAGCCGACAGGGAGCTGACGGGGAGCTGTTTTTT | CASSRQGADGELFF
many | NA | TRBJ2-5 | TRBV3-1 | TGTGCCAGCAGCCAAGAGTCAAGCGGGGAGACCCAGTACTTC | CASSQESSGETQYF
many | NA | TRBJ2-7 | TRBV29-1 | TGCAGCGGAAAGCCCAGGCCGGACTCCTACGAGCAGTACTTC | CSGKPRPDSYEQYF
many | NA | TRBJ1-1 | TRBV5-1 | TGCGCCAGCAGCTTGGCCGTGCAGGGGCCCCACACTGAAGCTTTCTTT | CASSLAVQGPHTEAFF
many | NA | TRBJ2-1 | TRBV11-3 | TGTGCCAGCAGCTTCTCCGGGGGGCCCCCGTTCTTC | CASSFSGGPPFF
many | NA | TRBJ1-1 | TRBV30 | TGTGCCTGGAGTCAGAGAGAGAACACTGAAGCTTTCTTT | CAWSQRENTEAFF
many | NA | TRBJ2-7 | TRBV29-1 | TGCAGCGTAACCGACGGTGGGGACGAGCAGTACTTC | CSVTDGGDEQYF
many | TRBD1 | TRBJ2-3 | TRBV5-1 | TGCGCCAGCAGCTGGGGACAGGGAGGAGATACGCAGTATTTT | CASSWGQGGDTQYF
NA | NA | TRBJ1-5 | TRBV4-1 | TGCGCCAGCAGCCAAGGGACCCCACAAAATCAGCCCCAGCATTTT | CASSQGTPQNQPQHF
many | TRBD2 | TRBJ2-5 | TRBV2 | TGTGCCAGCAGTCGACTAGCGGGGGGGCTCAGGGAGACCCAGTACTTC | CASSRLAGGLRETQYF
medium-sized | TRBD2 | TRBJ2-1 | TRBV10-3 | TGTGCCATCAGTCCGGGACTAGCGGGGGAAGTTGAGCAGTTCTTC | CAISPGLAGEVEQFF
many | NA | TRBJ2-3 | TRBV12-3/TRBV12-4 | TGTGCCAGCAGTTTCACGGGGGCCCCCACAGATACGCAGTATTTT | CASSFTGAPTDTQYF
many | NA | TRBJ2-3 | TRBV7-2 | TGTGCCAGCAGCTTAGGGGGTAGGCAGTATTTT | CASSLGGRQYF
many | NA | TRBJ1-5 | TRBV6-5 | TGTGCCAGCAGTTACAGGGGGAATAATCAGCCCCAGCATTTT | CASSYRGNNQPQHF
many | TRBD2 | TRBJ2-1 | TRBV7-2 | TGTGCCAGCAGCTCAAACTCGGGACTAGCGGGGTTTGAGCAGTTCTTC | CASSSNSGLAGFEQFF
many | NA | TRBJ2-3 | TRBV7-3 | TGTGCCAGCAGCTTATTCGCCCGGGGAGATACGCAGTATTTT | CASSLFARGDTQYF
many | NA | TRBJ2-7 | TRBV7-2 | TGTGCCAGCAGCCTCGGGGTGTGGGGGCCCCTGGTTCGAGAGCAGTACTTC | CASSLGVWGPLVREQYF
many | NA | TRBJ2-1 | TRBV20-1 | TGCAGTGCTAGGTCCCCGGGGGCCTACAATGAGCAGTTCTTC | CSARSPGAYNEQFF
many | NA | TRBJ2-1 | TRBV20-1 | TGCAGTGCTAGAGATCCGGAGAGCTCCTACAATGAGCAGTTCTTC | CSARDPESSYNEQFF
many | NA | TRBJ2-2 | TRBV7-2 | TGTGCCAGCAGCTTAAAGGGGGTCAGCACGAACACCGGGGAGCTGTTTTTT | CASSLKGVSTNTGELFF
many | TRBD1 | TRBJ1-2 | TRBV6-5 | TGTGCCAGCAGCCGGACAGGGGGCGGAAGAGATGGCTACACCTTC | CASSRTGGGRDGYTF
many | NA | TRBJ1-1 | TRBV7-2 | TGTGCCAGCAGCTTTTTCCGGGGCACTGAAGCTTTCTTT | CASSFFRGTEAFF
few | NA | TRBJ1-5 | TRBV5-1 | TGCGCCAGCAGCCCGGGGTCGGGGCAGAATCAGCCCCAGCATTTT | CASSPGSGQNQPQHF
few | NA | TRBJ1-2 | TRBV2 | TGTGCCAGCAACCCGCGGAAAGGGGTCAACTATGGCTACACCTTC | CASNPRKGVNYGYTF
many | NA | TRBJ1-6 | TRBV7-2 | TGTGCCAGCAGCTTGCCCGCAGGCTCTAATTCACCCCTCCACTTT | CASSLPAGSNSPLHF
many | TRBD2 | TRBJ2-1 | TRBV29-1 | TGCAGCGTTGACGCGAACGGGGGGGACAATGAGCAGTTCTTC | CSVDANGGDNEQFF
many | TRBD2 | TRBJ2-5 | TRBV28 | TGTGCCAGCAGTTTAGAGGCTAGCGGGGGGAGGCAGACCCAGTACTTC | CASSLEASGGRQTQYF
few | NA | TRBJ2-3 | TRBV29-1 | TGCAGCGTCGTTGAAGGGGCTATCACAGATACGCAGTATTTT | CSVVEGAITDTQYF
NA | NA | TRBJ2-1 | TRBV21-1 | TGTGCCAGCAGCCCCAGAGGGGCCCCATCCTACAATGAGCAGTTCTTC | CASSPRGAPSYNEQFF
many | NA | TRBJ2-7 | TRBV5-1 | TGCGCCAGCAGCTTGGCTCCAGGCAACGAGCAGTACTTC | CASSLAPGNEQYF
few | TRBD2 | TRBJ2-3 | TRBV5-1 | TGCGCCAGCCGATCTAGCGGGGCGACAGATACGCAGTATTTT | CASRSSGATDTQYF
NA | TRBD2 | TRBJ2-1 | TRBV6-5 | TGTGCCAGCAGTTACTCTCGCGGGAGCTCCTACAATGAGCAGTTCTTC | CASSYSRGSSYNEQFF
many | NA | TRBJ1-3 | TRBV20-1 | TGCAGTGCTAGAGACGGGACGAAGGATGGAAACACCATATATTTT | CSARDGTKDGNTIYF
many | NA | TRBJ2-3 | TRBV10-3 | TGTGCCACCCAAGGGGGGGGCACAGATACGCAGTATTTT | CATQGGGTDTQYF
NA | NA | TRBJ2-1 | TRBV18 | TGTGCCAGCTCACCGGGGGATGAGCAGTTCTTC | CASSPGDEQFF
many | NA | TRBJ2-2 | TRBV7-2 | TGTGCCAGCAGCTTAGGTCCCCCGGCCACCGGGGAGCTGTTTTTT | CASSLGPPATGELFF
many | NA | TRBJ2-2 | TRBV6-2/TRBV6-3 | TGTGCCAGCAGGACCCGGTGGGCCGGGGAGCTGTTTTTT | CASRTRWAGELFF
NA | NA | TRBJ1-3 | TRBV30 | TGTGCCTGGAGTGCAAGCTTCTCTGGAAACACCATATATTTT | CAWSASFSGNTIYF
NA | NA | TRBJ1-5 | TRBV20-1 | TGCAGTGCTAGAGGAGGAGAAGGGAGCAATCAGCCCCAGCATTTT | CSARGGEGSNQPQHF